The rows below give T cell receptor beta chains drawn from one sample of a study of regulatory T cells in long-lasting Graves disease. TCRdb analysed the multiplex PCR reads with MiXCR anew, one entry per CDR3 protein. The table includes 500,000 to 700,000 distinct CDR3 sequences, under 20% detected once. A further study also used this sample, focusing on T cells in Graves' hyperthyroidism and ophthalmopathy.

Sequenced here: peripheral blood mononuclear cells (PBMCs), sampled at new diagnosis, from a patient treated with antithyroid drugs. The receptors stem from a woman in her 30s with Graves disease. CDR3s include the opening cysteine and the closing phenylalanine or tryptophan. The order of the fields is CDR3 protein, CDR3 DNA, D gene, V gene, J gene, clone size. A D gene is named only where the DNA matches it firmly. Only some rows state a clone size, as once, few, many or a class for expanded clones.

CDR3 protein: CASSPTRDRDFSEQYF
CDR3 DNA: TGTGCCAGCTCACCCACCCGGGACAGGGATTTTTCCGAGCAGTACTTC
D gene: TRBD1
V gene: TRBV18
J gene: TRBJ2-7
clone size: few

CDR3 protein: CASTWGATPYNEQFF
CDR3 DNA: TGTGCCAGCACTTGGGGGGCTACACCTTACAATGAGCAGTTCTTC
D gene: .
V gene: TRBV2
J gene: TRBJ2-1
clone size: many

CDR3 protein: CASSEYNANEQFF
CDR3 DNA: TGTGCCAGCAGTGAATATAATGCGAATGAGCAGTTCTTC
D gene: .
V gene: TRBV25-1
J gene: TRBJ2-1
clone size: .

CDR3 protein: CASSEYDQPQHF
CDR3 DNA: TGTGCCAGCAGTGAATATGATCAGCCCCAGCATTTT
D gene: .
V gene: TRBV25-1
J gene: TRBJ1-5
clone size: many

CDR3 protein: CASKGQGAPTTDTQYF
CDR3 DNA: TGTGCCTCCAAGGGCCAGGGGGCCCCTACTACGGATACGCAGTATTTT
D gene: TRBD1
V gene: TRBV7-9
J gene: TRBJ2-3
clone size: many

CDR3 protein: CASSSTGLYHYEQYF
CDR3 DNA: TGTGCCAGCAGCTCAACAGGGTTATATCACTACGAGCAGTACTTC
D gene: .
V gene: TRBV13
J gene: TRBJ2-7
clone size: few

CDR3 protein: CASSLRRTNDRGNNWYYGYTF
CDR3 DNA: TGTGCCAGCAGTTTACGACGTACAAATGACAGGGGGAACAACTGGTACTATGGCTACACCTTC
D gene: TRBD1
V gene: TRBV28
J gene: TRBJ1-2
clone size: few

CDR3 protein: CASSQGRGLAGLRSYEQYF
CDR3 DNA: TGTGCCAGCAGCCAAGGTCGTGGACTAGCGGGACTACGGTCGTACGAGCAGTACTTC
D gene: TRBD2
V gene: TRBV3-1
J gene: TRBJ2-7
clone size: few

CDR3 protein: CSVEWAGGTYEQYF
CDR3 DNA: TGCAGCGTTGAGTGGGCAGGGGGAACGTACGAGCAGTACTTC
D gene: TRBD1
V gene: TRBV29-1
J gene: TRBJ2-7
clone size: few

CDR3 protein: CASSAPGQARGYGYTF
CDR3 DNA: TGTGCCAGCAGCGCCCCGGGACAGGCCCGTGGCTATGGCTACACCTTC
D gene: TRBD1
V gene: TRBV9
J gene: TRBJ1-2
clone size: many

CDR3 protein: CASTRGGGAYEQYF
CDR3 DNA: TGTGCCAGCACCCGGGGAGGGGGCGCGTACGAGCAGTACTTC
D gene: .
V gene: TRBV6-1
J gene: TRBJ2-7
clone size: many

CDR3 protein: CASSSPTGMRGYTF
CDR3 DNA: TGTGCCAGCAGTTCGCCTACAGGGATGCGTGGCTACACCTTC
D gene: .
V gene: TRBV6-5
J gene: TRBJ1-2
clone size: many

CDR3 protein: CASSQPKYDRAATNEKLFF
CDR3 DNA: TGCGCCAGCAGCCAACCGAAATACGACAGGGCTGCAACTAATGAAAAACTGTTTTTT
D gene: TRBD1
V gene: TRBV4-1
J gene: TRBJ1-4
clone size: few

CDR3 protein: CASSPTVTSNTEAFF
CDR3 DNA: TGTGCCAGCTCACCTACAGTGACAAGTAACACTGAAGCTTTCTTT
D gene: .
V gene: TRBV18
J gene: TRBJ1-1
clone size: few

CDR3 protein: CATSRSLGLAGGEQFF
CDR3 DNA: TGTGCCACCAGTCGTTCTCTGGGACTAGCGGGTGGTGAGCAGTTCTTC
D gene: TRBD2
V gene: TRBV24-1
J gene: TRBJ2-1
clone size: few

CDR3 protein: CASSYLRSRDRNSPLHF
CDR3 DNA: TGTGCCAGCAGTTACCTAAGAAGCCGGGACCGTAATTCACCCCTCCACTTT
D gene: .
V gene: TRBV6-5
J gene: TRBJ1-6
clone size: many

CDR3 protein: CSAAPGLLANYGYTF
CDR3 DNA: TGCAGTGCTGCGCCGGGTCTCCTAGCTAACTATGGCTACACCTTC
D gene: .
V gene: TRBV20-1
J gene: TRBJ1-2
clone size: many

CDR3 protein: CASSHRQGTMNTEAFF
CDR3 DNA: TGCGCCAGCAGCCACCGACAGGGTACCATGAACACTGAAGCTTTCTTT
D gene: TRBD1
V gene: TRBV4-1
J gene: TRBJ1-1
clone size: .

CDR3 protein: CASSDPGQPQHF
CDR3 DNA: TGTGCCAGCAGTGACCCGGGACAGCCCCAGCATTTT
D gene: .
V gene: TRBV12-3/TRBV12-4
J gene: TRBJ1-5
clone size: many

CDR3 protein: CSARDGKTTDTQYF
CDR3 DNA: TGCAGTGCTAGAGATGGGAAGACAACAGATACGCAGTATTTT
D gene: .
V gene: TRBV20-1
J gene: TRBJ2-3
clone size: few

CDR3 protein: CASSYGAGDGYEQYF
CDR3 DNA: TGTGCCAGCAGTTACGGGGCGGGGGACGGCTACGAGCAGTACTTC
D gene: TRBD2
V gene: TRBV6-2/TRBV6-3
J gene: TRBJ2-7
clone size: few

CDR3 protein: CASSKGQVAGYTF
CDR3 DNA: TGTGCCAGCAGTAAGGGACAGGTTGCCGGCTACACCTTC
D gene: TRBD1
V gene: TRBV12-3/TRBV12-4
J gene: TRBJ1-2
clone size: few

CDR3 protein: CASSFADRGTTEQFF
CDR3 DNA: TGTGCCAGCAGCTTCGCGGACAGGGGGACGACTGAGCAGTTCTTC
D gene: TRBD1
V gene: TRBV11-2
J gene: TRBJ2-1
clone size: few

CDR3 protein: CASVDSGTGTQYF
CDR3 DNA: TGTGCCAGTGTCGACAGTGGAACAGGTACGCAGTATTTT
D gene: .
V gene: TRBV19
J gene: TRBJ2-3
clone size: .

CDR3 protein: CASSVERGGVQETQYF
CDR3 DNA: TGTGCCAGCAGCGTAGAGAGGGGCGGGGTCCAAGAGACCCAGTACTTC
D gene: .
V gene: TRBV9
J gene: TRBJ2-5
clone size: few

CDR3 protein: CASSPRGSPPGAPQHF
CDR3 DNA: TGTGCCAGCAGCCCGCGTGGCTCCCCCCCCGGCGCGCCCCAGCATTTT
D gene: .
V gene: TRBV3-1
J gene: TRBJ1-5
clone size: many

CDR3 protein: CASSITGYTGELFF
CDR3 DNA: TGTGCCAGCAGCATCACAGGGTACACCGGGGAGCTGTTTTTT
D gene: .
V gene: TRBV11-2
J gene: TRBJ2-2
clone size: many

CDR3 protein: CASTPEGRDTGELFF
CDR3 DNA: TGTGCCAGCACCCCCGAGGGACGGGACACCGGGGAGCTGTTTTTT
D gene: .
V gene: TRBV7-9
J gene: TRBJ2-2
clone size: .

CDR3 protein: CSPGSGNQPQHF
CDR3 DNA: TGCAGTCCAGGGTCTGGCAATCAGCCCCAGCATTTT
D gene: .
V gene: TRBV20-1
J gene: TRBJ1-5
clone size: many